Listed below are T cell receptor beta chains from one sample, sequenced in a study of blood T cell repertoires in COVID-19. Method: immunoSEQ multiplex PCR; TCRdb's copy keeps in-frame clones and lacks some. The sample shows 160,000 or so clones, about 88% of them seen only once. What was sequenced was peripheral blood. All receptors come from a woman in her 70s with acute or convalescent COVID-19. CDR3s include the opening cysteine and the closing phenylalanine or tryptophan. D genes are given only for firm matches. Rows may omit the clone size; those that give it use once, few, many or a size class.

clone_size j_call d_call cdr3_length v_call cdr3_nt cdr3_aa
once TRBJ1-3 TRBD1 14 TRBV3-1/TRBV3-2 TGTGCCAGCAGCCTTACAGGGGCTGGAAACACCATATATTTT CASSLTGAGNTIYF
- TRBJ2-2 TRBD2 15 TRBV27 TGTGCCAGCAGGGGGTGGGAGGGAAACACCGGGGAGCTGTTTTTT CASRGWEGNTGELFF
few TRBJ2-1 - 16 TRBV21-1 TGTGCCAGCAGCAATTTTCGGAGCGGGGGGTTAAATGAGCAGTTCTTC CASSNFRSGGLNEQFF
- TRBJ1-6 TRBD1 17 TRBV2 TGTGCCAGCAGGATGGGACAGGGGGCCGGACAAAGTTCACCCCTCCACTTT CASRMGQGAGQSSPLHF
- TRBJ1-4 - 17 TRBV27 TGTGCCAGCAGTTCCGATTCGTCGGTCCGCGGGAATGAAAAACTGTTTTTT CASSSDSSVRGNEKLFF
once TRBJ2-3 - 16 TRBV15 TGTGCCACCAGCAGAGTTCGGACAGCGGGGACAGATACGCAGTATTTT CATSRVRTAGTDTQYF
- TRBJ2-3 TRBD2 13 TRBV7-2 TGTGCCAGCAGCTCCACTAGCGGGGTGGCGCAGTATTTT CASSSTSGVAQYF
- TRBJ1-6 TRBD1 19 TRBV7-9 TGTGCCAGCAGCCCAGAGCCGACAGGGAATAGAGTATTGGGGTCACCCCTCCACTTT CASSPEPTGNRVLGSPLHF
- TRBJ2-1 - 15 TRBV7-7 TGTGCTAGCAGCTTAGCCCTCGCCAGGGTCCATGAGCAGTTCTTC CASSLALARVHEQFF
once TRBJ1-5 TRBD1 17 TRBV7-6 TGTGCCAGCAGCCAGCGTGATAACAGGGGCCTGAATCAGCCCCAGCATTTT CASSQRDNRGLNQPQHF
once TRBJ1-1 - 13 TRBV7-2 TGTGCCAGCGGCTTCAGACGGGGCACTGAAGCTTTCTTT CASGFRRGTEAFF
- TRBJ1-2 TRBD1 14 TRBV14 TGTGCCAGTCAAAGGACAGGAGGCAACTATGGCTACACCTTC CASQRTGGNYGYTF
- TRBJ1-2 TRBD1 14 TRBV12-5 TGTGCTAGTGGTTCCGGGACAGGGGGTTTGGGCTACACCTTC CASGSGTGGLGYTF
- TRBJ1-6 TRBD1 18 TRBV27 TGTGCCAGCAGTTTGTTCAATCCCGGGACAGCCTATAATTCACCCCTCCACTTT CASSLFNPGTAYNSPLHF
- TRBJ1-3 - 14 TRBV3-1/TRBV3-2 TGTGCCAGCAGCTTAGGGGGAGCAGGAAACACCATATATTTT CASSLGGAGNTIYF
- TRBJ2-3 TRBD2 18 TRBV3-1/TRBV3-2 TGTGCCAGCAGCCAAGACCCTCCCAGCGGGGCTAGCACAGATACGCAGTATTTT CASSQDPPSGASTDTQYF
- TRBJ2-1 TRBD1 15 TRBV5-1 TGCGCCAGCAGCTTGGGGCAGGGGGCGAGTCATGAGCAGTTCTTC CASSLGQGASHEQFF
- TRBJ1-2 - 12 TRBV6-2/TRBV6-3 TGTGCCAGCAGTTACCCCGGCTATGGCTACACCTTC CASSYPGYGYTF
- TRBJ2-3 TRBD2 15 TRBV11-1 TGTGCCAGTGGGGACTGGCGGGGGGTCACAGATACGCAGTATTTT CASGDWRGVTDTQYF